This T cell receptor (beta chain) emerged from a study of T cell responses to AZD1222 COVID-19 vaccine. The CDR3 covers 19 residues. Germline CDR1 reads MDHEN; CDR2 reads SYDVKM. V lost 3 bases to trimming and J lost 3 bases, with 27 bases between them. Study conclusions and caveats: After two AZD1222 doses, spike-specific TCR breadth and depth rose versus day 0.

The repertoire was sequenced with immunoSEQ multiplex PCR; TCRdb's copy has only in-frame clones and lacks some. In the table there are under 150,000 clones, about nine tenths of which are singletons. On this clone itself: Its antigen is as yet unknown.

The specimen comprised peripheral blood, sampled on day 0 of MenACWY control vaccination. This sequence joins TRBV28 and TRBJ2-7; perhaps D is TRBD1 or TRBD2 (5 bases each). This TCR was recovered from an adult in good health. The CDR3 DNA reads as TGTGCCAGCAGTTTTCTTTTCAGGGCGGGCGGCGGGTTGCTCTACGAGCAGTACTTC. Amino acids: CASSFLFRAGGGLLYEQYF.